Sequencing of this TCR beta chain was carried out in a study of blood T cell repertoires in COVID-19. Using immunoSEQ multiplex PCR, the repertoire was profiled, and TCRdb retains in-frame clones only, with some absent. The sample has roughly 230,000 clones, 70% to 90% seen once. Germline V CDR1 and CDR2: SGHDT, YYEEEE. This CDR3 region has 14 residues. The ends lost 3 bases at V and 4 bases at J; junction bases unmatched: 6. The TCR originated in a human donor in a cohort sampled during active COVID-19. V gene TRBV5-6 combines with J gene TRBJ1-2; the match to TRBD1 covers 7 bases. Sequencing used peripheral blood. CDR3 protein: CASSSRQGRYGYTF. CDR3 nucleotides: TGTGCCAGCAGCTCGCGACAGGGCCGCTATGGCTACACCTTC.